This TCR beta chain was obtained from a study of identical twins (dated by TCRdb to the mid-2010s). Some background on the complete study: To test whether fetal clonotypes persist, this study deep-sequenced TCR alpha and beta repertoires from monozygotic twins, from unrelated adults of various ages, and from cord blood. To rule out contamination, the twin experiments were replicated at different times with different library preparation protocols. The investigation overall reported the following: The excess sharing between twins in beta out-of-frame sequences was weaker because fewer shared sequences reduced the signal-to-noise ratio. Recombination models systematically underestimated out-of-frame TCR alpha sharing in monozygotic twins but agreed with sharing between unrelated individuals. Out-of-frame TCR alpha sequences shared between twins showed an excess of low generation-probability sequences compared with coincidental sharing between unrelated individuals. Invariant T cells such as MAIT and iNKT could partly confound zero-insertion analyses, though diverse VJ usage argued against this for most clonotypes. Because the same donors could not be followed over many years, the conclusions depended on cross-sectional statistical analysis. Abundant cord blood beta clonotypes carried fewer insertions; young adult naive repertoires showed a weaker similar trend, while memory repertoires showed none.

Library generation was performed with 5' RACE. The instrument was an Illumina HiSeq 2000. A universal primer binding site was added through template switching, and the final cDNA carried a unique molecular identifier so that TCR cDNA molecules could be counted accurately. First-strand cDNA for TCR alpha and beta chains was synthesized from specific primers in the conserved constant-segment region. To control for contamination, every cDNA library carried two barcodes: a SMART-Mk sample barcode plus Illumina barcodes. TruSeq adapter sequences, together with Illumina sample barcodes, were added in two successive PCR steps. The Illumina HiSeq platform was used with custom primers to sequence TCR alpha and beta cDNA libraries. The study's own analysis went as follows. Raw reads were processed with MiGEC to extract unique molecular identifiers, and MiXCR was used to determine CDR3 positions. Recombination models were inferred per individual with the repgenHMM and IGoR tools using an EM algorithm. The tcR package in R was used for shared clonotype analysis, with sharing normalized by the product of cloneset sizes. To study raw recombination without the effects of thymic and clonal selection, out-of-frame nonproductive sequences were analyzed. TCRdb took the public reads, trimmed them with fastp at Q25, ran MiXCR for clone calling and kept in-frame beta chains. Entries that share a CDR3 protein sequence are merged under the most common genes and DNA. These V and J calls are TCRdb output, not the study's own analysis. In all, the sample holds 450,000 or so distinct CDR3 sequences, and around 15% of those were seen once. Of the sample, around 0.98% falls within the top ten clones.

Every donor was a healthy Caucasian. The twin cohort comprised three pairs of female monozygotic twins, all aged roughly 18 to 30 years. Positive isolation kits from Invitrogen were used to isolate the CD4+ and CD8+ T cell populations. This clonotype was picked up many times. Its cognate antigen has yet to be identified. No much larger clonotype is one base removed from it; base qualities were not supplied. Reading from cysteine to phenylalanine, the CDR3 counts 17 amino acids. Of all the DNA, just the CDR3 is kept, 51 bases in frame from base 1. Unmatched junction bases come to 18, with V trimmed by 6 bases and J by 10 bases. Another study also made use of these data, one on yellow fever vaccine responses in identical twins. In that second paper, the authors write: According to the authors, the vaccine-induced T cell response in identical twins seemed to be partly convergent and partly specific to each individual. The study precisely tracked vaccine-responding T cell clones in identical twins.

Sequencing input: CD4+ T cells sorted from blood. The TCR sequence derives from a woman aged 18-29 years in good health. The chain uses TRBV12-3 or TRBV12-4 and TRBJ2-1, and 10 junctional nucleotides match TRBD2. The CDR3 region reads CASRVKSLAGVIGEQFF. The DNA sequence reads TGTGCCAGCAGGGTGAAATCTCTAGCGGGAGTTATCGGCGAGCAGTTCTTC.